This TCR beta chain comes out of a study of tumor-infiltrating lymphocytes in primary liver carcinoma. Study information: Men and women, 30 to 69 years of age, made up the patients. Findings and caveats of the study: Tumor region pairs shared more overlap than did tumor-adjacent and tumor-blood pairs. Bulk unsorted samples prevented comparison of CD4+ and CD8+ repertoires.

The V and J ends lost 3 bases and 5 bases respectively, with 23 bases between them. The CDR3 length is 18 residues. CDR1 is ENHRY, CDR2 SYGVKD, per germline. TCR beta cDNA was made from 500 ng total RNA with a constant-region primer. ARM-PCR, slightly modified, supplied the TCR beta libraries through three nested multiplex PCR rounds. A C-beta reverse primer was combined with TRBV1-TRBV30 forward primers in the first two PCR rounds, and each round had approximately 9 cycles. TCRdb passed the multiplex PCR reads through MiXCR, listing each CDR3 protein once. This repertoire shows 310,000 or so distinct CDR3 sequences, almost 60% found once; its top ten account for approximately 17%. This clonotype has a handful of counts. The antigen is not known. They got blood RNA out of unsorted whole blood and also pulled out germline DNA.

The specimen sequenced was peripheral blood. V usage is TRBV10-3 and J usage is TRBJ2-1, with D perhaps being TRBD1 or TRBD2 (5 bases each). The source is a woman in her 30s with primary liver carcinoma and hepatitis B virus infection. The CDR3 coding sequence is TGTGCCATCAGTGAAGGGCCCGTACTAGGGACGGATGACAATGAGCAGTTCTTC. Residues: CAISEGPVLGTDDNEQFF.